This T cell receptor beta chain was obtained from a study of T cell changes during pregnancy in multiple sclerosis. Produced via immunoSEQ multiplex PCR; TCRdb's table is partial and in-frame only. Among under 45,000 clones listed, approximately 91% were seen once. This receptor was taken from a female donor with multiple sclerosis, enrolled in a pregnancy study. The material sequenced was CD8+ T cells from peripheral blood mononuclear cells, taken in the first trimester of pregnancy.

The DNA of the CDR3 is TGTGCCAGCAGTTTAGATTTCGGATACTCCTCCCTAGGCACTGAAGCTTTCTTT. Its translation: CASSLDFGYSSLGTEAFF. The rearrangement links TRBV27 to TRBJ1-1; D unresolved. V was pared by 2 bases and J by 4 bases, with 23 bases between. Per the germline V gene, CDR1 is MNHEY and CDR2 is SMNVEV (reference sequence). CDR3 length: 18 residues.